One sample yielded the 9 T cell receptor beta chains listed below, sequenced in a study of OX40 agonist ivuxolimab in advanced cancers. Libraries were prepared through the immunoSEQ multiplex PCR assay. TCRdb limited this immuneACCESS table to in-frame rearrangements with V and J called. A share of clones is missing; checked studies link under half to unresolved V genes, and the rest is unexplained. The sample table holds 25,000 to 35,000 clones, of which roughly 84% were seen once. The top ten clones comprise 18% of the sample. The sample consisted of CD4+ or CD8+ T cells sorted from blood, taken in a trial of the OX40 agonist ivuxolimab. These receptors all stem from an adult with an advanced solid tumor such as melanoma, head and neck, liver or kidney cancer.

This sequence joins TRBV28 and TRBJ1-5, with TRBD1 matching over 7 bases. After removal of 7 bases from V and 5 bases from J, the junction contained 20 bases not matched to a gene. The germline V gene has CDR1 MDHEN and CDR2 SYDVKM. The CDR3 consists of 18 residues. CDR3 residues: CASTPWPQDRTDDQPQHF. The CDR3 region has the DNA TGTGCCAGCACCCCGTGGCCCCAGGACAGGACAGATGATCAGCCCCAGCATTTT.

This CDR3 is CASSLGTGGYEQYF. In nucleotides, the CDR3 is TGTGCCAGCAGCTTAGGGACAGGGGGCTACGAGCAGTACTTC. The gene calls are TRBV13 and TRBJ2-7; 9 nucleotides agree with TRBD1. Trimming took 0 bases from V and 3 from J; bases not matched to a gene: 0. The length of the CDR3 is 14 residues. Germline-derived CDR1 and CDR2 are PRHDT and FYEKMQ (reference sequence).

The rearrangement links TRBV5-4 to TRBJ2-1; D is perhaps TRBD1 (5 bases). CDR3 size: 14 residues. The germline gives CDR1 SGHNT, CDR2 YYREEE (reference sequence). Trimming removed 3 bases at V and 4 bases at J, with 11 bases between. The CDR3, as DNA: TGTGCCAGCAGCTCTGTGGGGCCTTACAATGAGCAGTTCTTC. Translated, it gives CASSSVGPYNEQFF.

This clone is termed medium-sized (0.01 to 0.1%). This chain uses TRBV11-2 with TRBJ2-7; tentatively, D is TRBD1 (5 bases). V was pared by 3 bases and J by 1 base, with 10 bases between. In germline, CDR1 is SGHAT, CDR2 FQNNGV. The CDR3 extends over 14 amino acids. The chain's CDR3 is CASSFGSGSYEQYF. The CDR3 region has the DNA TGTGCCAGCAGCTTTGGATCAGGGTCCTACGAGCAGTACTTC.

This clone was detected once. This rearrangement joins TRBV10-2 to TRBJ2-5; the D call may be TRBD1 or TRBD2 (5 bases each). V was trimmed by 1 base and J by 7 bases, leaving 13 bases between them. Germline values: CDR1 WSHSY, CDR2 SAAADI. There are 14 residues in the CDR3. CDR3 bases: TGCGCCAGCAGTGAGTTCCTGGGGACGGGGACCCAGTACTTC. Protein product: CASSEFLGTGTQYF.

V and J are TRBV5-1 and TRBJ2-3; 7 nucleotides agree with TRBD2. Germline CDR1 SGHRS, CDR2 YFSETQ. The CDR3 extends over 14 amino acids. V gave up 2 bases and J gave up 6 bases; unmatched junction bases: 6. This CDR3 is CASSLGGSGDTQYF. DNA for the CDR3: TGCGCCAGCAGCTTAGGCGGGAGTGGGGATACGCAGTATTTT.

The chain joins TRBV28 to TRBJ2-1, with a weak D call TRBD2 (6 bases). V was cut by 3 bases and J by 4 bases, with 10 bases left in between. This CDR3 is 14 amino acids long. Germline V gene lookup returns CDR1 MDHEN and CDR2 SYDVKM. Here the CDR3 reads CASSLTRGYNEQFF. The CDR3 DNA reads as TGTGCCAGCAGTTTGACTAGGGGTTACAATGAGCAGTTCTTC.

The chain has TRBV5-6 and TRBJ1-2; D is undetermined. The germline V and J ends were trimmed by 0 bases and 6 bases, with 6 bases remaining between them. Germline CDR1 is SGHDT and CDR2 is YYEEEE. The CDR3 totals 12 residues. CDR3 region: CASSLGPDGYTF. CDR3 DNA sequence: TGTGCCAGCAGCTTGGGGCCGGATGGCTACACCTTC.

The chain has TRBV28 and TRBJ1-4, with 10 bases fitting TRBD1. V was clipped by 5 bases and J by 6 bases; unmatched bases: 6. The CDR3 covers 15 residues. Germline V lookup: CDR1 MDHEN, CDR2 SYDVKM. CDR3 loop: CASSPRDRGDEKLFF. In DNA form, the CDR3 reads TGTGCCAGCAGTCCCCGGGACAGGGGTGATGAAAAACTGTTTTTT.